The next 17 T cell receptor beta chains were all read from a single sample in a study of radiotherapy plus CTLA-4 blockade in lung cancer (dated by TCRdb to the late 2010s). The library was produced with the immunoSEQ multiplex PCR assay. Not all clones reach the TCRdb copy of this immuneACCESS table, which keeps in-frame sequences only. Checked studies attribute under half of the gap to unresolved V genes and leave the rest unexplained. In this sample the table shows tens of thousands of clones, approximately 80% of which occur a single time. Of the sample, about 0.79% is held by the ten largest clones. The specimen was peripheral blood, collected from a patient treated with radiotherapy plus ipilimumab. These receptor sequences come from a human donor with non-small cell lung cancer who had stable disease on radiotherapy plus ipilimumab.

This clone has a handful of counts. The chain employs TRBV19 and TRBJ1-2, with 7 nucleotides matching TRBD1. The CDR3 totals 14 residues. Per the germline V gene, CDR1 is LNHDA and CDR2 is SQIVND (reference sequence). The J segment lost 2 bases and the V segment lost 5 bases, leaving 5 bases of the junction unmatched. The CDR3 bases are TGTGCCAGTAGTTCTGGACAGGCCAACTATGGCTACACCTTC. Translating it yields CASSSGQANYGYTF.

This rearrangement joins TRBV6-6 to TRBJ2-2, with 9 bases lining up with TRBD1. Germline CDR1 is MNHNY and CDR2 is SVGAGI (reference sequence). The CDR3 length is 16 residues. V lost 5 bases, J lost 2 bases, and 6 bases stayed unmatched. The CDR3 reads CASSPPGQGNTGELFF. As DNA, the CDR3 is TGTGCCAGCAGTCCTCCGGGACAGGGCAACACCGGGGAGCTGTTTTTT.

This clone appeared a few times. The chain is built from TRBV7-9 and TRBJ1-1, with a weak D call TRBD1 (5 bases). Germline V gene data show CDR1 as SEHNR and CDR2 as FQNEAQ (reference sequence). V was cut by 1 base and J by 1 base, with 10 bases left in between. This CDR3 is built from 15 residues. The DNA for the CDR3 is TGTGCCAGCAGCTTAGGAGGGGCAGCGAACACTGAAGCTTTCTTT. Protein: CASSLGGAANTEAFF.

For the CDR3, the DNA is TGTGCCAGCAGTTTAACCGGGACAGGGGGATCTGGCTACACCTTC. Translation: CASSLTGTGGSGYTF. This chain connects TRBV28 to TRBJ1-2, with 11 bases identical to TRBD1. The CDR3 consists of 15 residues. The germline CDR1 and CDR2 sequences are MDHEN and SYDVKM. V dropped 2 bases and J dropped 7; count of bases not matched to a gene: 6.

The CDR3 DNA sequence: TGTGCCAGCAGCTTAGGCCCGGGGACAGATACGCAGTATTTT. Residues: CASSLGPGTDTQYF. The chain is built from TRBV11-3 and TRBJ2-3; perhaps TRBD2 as D (5 bases). Trimming removed 1 base at V and 3 bases at J, with 8 bases between. The CDR3 extends over 14 amino acids. Germline V gene data show CDR1 as SGHNT and CDR2 as YENEEA.

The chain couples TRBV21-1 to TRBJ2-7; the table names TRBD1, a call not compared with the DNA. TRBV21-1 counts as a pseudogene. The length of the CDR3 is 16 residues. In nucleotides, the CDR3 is TGTGCCAGCAGCAAAAACCGAGGACAGGGCCCCTACGAGCAGTACTTC. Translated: CASSKNRGQGPYEQYF.

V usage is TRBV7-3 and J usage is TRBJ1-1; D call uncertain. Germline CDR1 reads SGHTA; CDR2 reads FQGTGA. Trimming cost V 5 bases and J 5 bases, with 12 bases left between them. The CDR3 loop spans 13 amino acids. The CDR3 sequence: CASSPHSTTEAFF. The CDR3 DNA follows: TGTGCCAGCAGCCCCCACTCGACTACTGAAGCTTTCTTT. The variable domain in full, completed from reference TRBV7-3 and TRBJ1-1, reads GAGVSQTPSNKVTEKGKYVELRCDPISGHTALYWYRQSLGQGPEFLIYFQGTGAADDSGLPNDRFFAVRPEGSVSTLKIQRTERGDSAVYLCASSPHSTTEAFFGQGTRLTVV.

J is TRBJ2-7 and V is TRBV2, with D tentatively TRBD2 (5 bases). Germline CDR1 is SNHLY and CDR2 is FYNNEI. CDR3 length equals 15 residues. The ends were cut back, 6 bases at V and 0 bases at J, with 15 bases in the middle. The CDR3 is CASRRDRTDSYEQYF. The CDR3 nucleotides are TGTGCCAGCAGACGAGATAGGACTGACTCCTACGAGCAGTACTTC. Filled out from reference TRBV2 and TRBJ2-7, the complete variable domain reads EPEVTQTPSHQVTQMGQEVILRCVPISNHLYFYWYRQILGQKVEFLVSFYNNEISEKSEIFDDQFSVERPDGSNFTLKIRSTKLEDSAMYFCASRRDRTDSYEQYFGPGTRLTVT.

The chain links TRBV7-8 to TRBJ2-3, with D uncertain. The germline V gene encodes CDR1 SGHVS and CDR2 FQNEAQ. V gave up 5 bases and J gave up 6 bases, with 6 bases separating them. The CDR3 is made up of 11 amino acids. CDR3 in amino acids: CASSPQDTQYF. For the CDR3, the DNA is TGTGCCAGCAGCCCCCAGGATACGCAGTATTTT.

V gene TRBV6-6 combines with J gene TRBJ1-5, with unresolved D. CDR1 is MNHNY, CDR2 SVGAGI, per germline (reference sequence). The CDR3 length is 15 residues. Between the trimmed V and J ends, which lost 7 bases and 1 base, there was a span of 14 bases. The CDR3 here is CASKLKGSSNQPQHF. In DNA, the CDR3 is TGTGCCAGCAAACTTAAGGGATCGAGCAATCAGCCCCAGCATTTT.

CDR3 protein: CASSDPEGGPRSSYNEQFF. In DNA, the CDR3 is TGTGCCAGCAGCGACCCCGAGGGGGGACCCCGGAGCTCCTACAATGAGCAGTTCTTC. The chain carries TRBV9 and TRBJ2-1, with D perhaps TRBD1 or TRBD2 (6 bases each). The CDR3 runs 19 residues. CDR1 and CDR2 from the germline V gene are SGDLS and YYNGEE. V lost 3 bases and J 0 bases, leaving 22 bases between the germline ends.

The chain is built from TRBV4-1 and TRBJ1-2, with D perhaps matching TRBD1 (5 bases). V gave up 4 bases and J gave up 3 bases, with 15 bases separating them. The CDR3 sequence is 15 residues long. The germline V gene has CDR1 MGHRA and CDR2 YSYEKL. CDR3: CASSLSHGGDYGYTF. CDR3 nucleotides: TGCGCCAGCAGCCTAAGTCATGGGGGTGACTATGGCTACACCTTC.

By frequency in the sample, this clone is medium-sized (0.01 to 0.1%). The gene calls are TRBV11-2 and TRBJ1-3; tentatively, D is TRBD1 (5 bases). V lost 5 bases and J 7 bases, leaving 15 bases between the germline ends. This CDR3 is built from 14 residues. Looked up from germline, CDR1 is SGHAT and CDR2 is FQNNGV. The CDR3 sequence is CASSRITEGNTIYF. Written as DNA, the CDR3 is TGTGCCAGCAGCCGTATAACCGAGGGGAACACCATATATTTT.

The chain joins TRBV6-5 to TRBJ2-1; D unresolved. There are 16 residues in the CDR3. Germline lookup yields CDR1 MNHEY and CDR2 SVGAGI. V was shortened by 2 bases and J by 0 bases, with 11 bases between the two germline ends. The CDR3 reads CASSYRFFSSYNEQFF. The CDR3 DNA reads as TGTGCCAGCAGTTACAGGTTTTTTAGCTCCTACAATGAGCAGTTCTTC.

The CDR3 DNA is TGTGCCAGCAGTTTGTGGACAGGACAAGGGACAGATACGCAGTATTTT. Its protein is CASSLWTGQGTDTQYF. This chain connects TRBV27 to TRBJ2-3; 7 bases agree with TRBD1. Germline CDR1 is MNHEY and CDR2 is SMNVEV (reference sequence). The CDR3 runs to 16 residues. Trimming took 3 bases from V and 3 from J; bases not matched to a gene: 9.

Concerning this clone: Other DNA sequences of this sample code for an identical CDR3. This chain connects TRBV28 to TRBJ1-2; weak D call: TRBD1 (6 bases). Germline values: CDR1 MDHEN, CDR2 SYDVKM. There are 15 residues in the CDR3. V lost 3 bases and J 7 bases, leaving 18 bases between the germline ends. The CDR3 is CASSLGTGFSFGYTF. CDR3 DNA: TGTGCCAGCAGTTTGGGAACAGGGTTTTCTTTTGGCTACACCTTC.

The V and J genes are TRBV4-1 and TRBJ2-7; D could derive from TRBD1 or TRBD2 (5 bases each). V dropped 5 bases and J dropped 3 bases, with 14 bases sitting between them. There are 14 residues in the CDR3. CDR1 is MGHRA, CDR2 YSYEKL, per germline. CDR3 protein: CASSLVRGDYEQYF. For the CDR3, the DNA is TGCGCCAGCAGCTTAGTCCGAGGGGACTACGAGCAGTACTTC.